This is a list of T cell receptor beta chains from one sample in a study of regulatory T cells in long-lasting Graves disease. TCRdb itself ran the multiplex PCR reads through MiXCR, one entry per CDR3 protein. In the table there are 650,000 to 850,000 distinct CDR3 sequences, about 32% of which are singletons. Sequenced here: peripheral blood mononuclear cells (PBMCs), sampled when the disease was refractory, from a patient treated with antithyroid drugs. These receptors all come from a female donor with Graves disease. CDR3s include the opening cysteine and the closing phenylalanine or tryptophan. Each record gives: clone size, D gene, V gene, J gene, CDR3 protein, CDR3 DNA. A D gene is named only where the DNA matches it firmly. Size values are once, few and many counts, or a class for expanded clones, and some rows have none.

abundance: few
d_gene: .
v_gene: TRBV6-1
j_gene: TRBJ2-4
CDR3aa: CASSEATMGRRDIQYF
CDR3nt: TGTGCCAGCAGTGAAGCCACTATGGGCCGTCGGGACATTCAGTACTTC

abundance: few
d_gene: .
v_gene: TRBV30
j_gene: TRBJ1-1
CDR3aa: CAWSLVDTEAFF
CDR3nt: TGTGCCTGGAGTTTGGTGGACACTGAAGCTTTCTTT

abundance: .
d_gene: .
v_gene: TRBV20-1
j_gene: TRBJ2-1
CDR3aa: CSARALGGEQFF
CDR3nt: TGCAGTGCTAGAGCCCTGGGGGGTGAGCAGTTCTTC

abundance: .
d_gene: .
v_gene: TRBV6-2/TRBV6-3
j_gene: TRBJ1-3
CDR3aa: CASSYRGPNSGNTIYF
CDR3nt: TGTGCCAGCAGTTACCGCGGTCCAAACTCTGGAAACACCATATATTTT

abundance: .
d_gene: TRBD2
v_gene: TRBV7-3
j_gene: TRBJ2-2
CDR3aa: CASMVAGNTGELFF
CDR3nt: TGTGCCAGCATGGTAGCGGGGAACACCGGGGAGCTGTTTTTT

abundance: few
d_gene: TRBD1
v_gene: TRBV19
j_gene: TRBJ1-2
CDR3aa: CASSNSWDRQQNYGYTF
CDR3nt: TGTGCCAGTAGCAACTCGTGGGACAGGCAACAAAACTATGGCTACACCTTC

abundance: many
d_gene: .
v_gene: TRBV2
j_gene: TRBJ1-1
CDR3aa: CASSEQTVNTEAFF
CDR3nt: TGTGCCAGCAGCGAACAGACAGTGAACACTGAAGCTTTCTTT

abundance: few
d_gene: .
v_gene: TRBV30
j_gene: TRBJ2-5
CDR3aa: CAWRRPPLPSEYF
CDR3nt: TGTGCCTGGAGGAGGCCGCCCTTGCCCTCCGAGTACTTC

abundance: .
d_gene: .
v_gene: TRBV7-3
j_gene: TRBJ1-2
CDR3aa: CASSLTGGQSAGYTF
CDR3nt: TGTGCCAGCAGCTTAACGGGCGGGCAGTCAGCCGGCTACACCTTC

abundance: .
d_gene: TRBD1
v_gene: TRBV6-4
j_gene: TRBJ1-1
CDR3aa: CASSDLAGGNTEAFF
CDR3nt: TGTGCCAGCAGTGACCTGGCAGGGGGGAACACTGAAGCTTTCTTT

abundance: .
d_gene: .
v_gene: TRBV29-1
j_gene: TRBJ2-2
CDR3aa: CSVEVQGSGELFF
CDR3nt: TGCAGCGTTGAAGTCCAGGGATCCGGGGAGCTGTTTTTT

abundance: many
d_gene: TRBD1
v_gene: TRBV20-1
j_gene: TRBJ2-7
CDR3aa: CSARGQGSYEQYF
CDR3nt: TGCAGTGCTAGGGGACAGGGGTCCTACGAGCAGTACTTC

abundance: .
d_gene: .
v_gene: TRBV27
j_gene: TRBJ1-1
CDR3aa: CASSLRHTNTEAFF
CDR3nt: TGTGCCAGCAGCCTCCGACACACGAACACTGAAGCTTTCTTT

abundance: .
d_gene: .
v_gene: TRBV6-1
j_gene: TRBJ1-4
CDR3aa: CASSRFLGEKLFF
CDR3nt: TGTGCCAGCAGTCGATTCCTGGGGGAAAAACTGTTTTTT

abundance: .
d_gene: .
v_gene: TRBV10-3
j_gene: TRBJ1-1
CDR3aa: CAISGRSSGRLNEAFF
CDR3nt: TGTGCCATCAGTGGGAGAAGCTCAGGGCGTCTGAATGAAGCTTTCTTT

abundance: few
d_gene: .
v_gene: TRBV9
j_gene: TRBJ1-1
CDR3aa: CASSVRDNTEAFF
CDR3nt: TGTGCCAGCAGCGTCCGGGATAACACTGAAGCTTTCTTT

abundance: .
d_gene: .
v_gene: TRBV6-1
j_gene: TRBJ1-5
CDR3aa: CASSPGTQNQPQHF
CDR3nt: TGTGCCAGCAGCCCCGGGACACAAAATCAGCCCCAGCATTTT

abundance: few
d_gene: .
v_gene: TRBV28
j_gene: TRBJ1-1
CDR3aa: CASSLGSQEAFF
CDR3nt: TGTGCCAGCAGTTTAGGTAGCCAGGAAGCTTTCTTT

abundance: few
d_gene: .
v_gene: TRBV6-2/TRBV6-3
j_gene: TRBJ2-2
CDR3aa: CASRSSRTNTGELFF
CDR3nt: TGTGCCAGCAGAAGTAGCAGGACGAACACCGGGGAGCTGTTTTTT

abundance: .
d_gene: .
v_gene: TRBV19
j_gene: TRBJ2-2
CDR3aa: CASSFRDKPNAGELFF
CDR3nt: TGTGCCAGTAGTTTTCGGGACAAACCAAACGCCGGGGAGCTGTTTTTT

abundance: few
d_gene: .
v_gene: TRBV12-3/TRBV12-4
j_gene: TRBJ1-2
CDR3aa: CASSFGAGYGYTF
CDR3nt: TGTGCCAGCAGTTTTGGCGCAGGCTATGGCTACACCTTC

abundance: few
d_gene: .
v_gene: TRBV27
j_gene: TRBJ2-5
CDR3aa: CASSSPVEYPVRLSF
CDR3nt: TGTGCCAGCAGCTCCCCAGTTGAATACCCGGTTCGTTTGTCCTTC

abundance: few
d_gene: TRBD2
v_gene: TRBV25-1
j_gene: TRBJ2-5
CDR3aa: CASSDLAGGPSETQYF
CDR3nt: TGTGCCAGCAGTGACTTAGCGGGAGGGCCCTCCGAGACCCAGTACTTC

abundance: many
d_gene: .
v_gene: TRBV27
j_gene: TRBJ1-3
CDR3aa: CASSSRTEGNTIYF
CDR3nt: TGTGCCAGCAGTTCCAGGACAGAAGGAAACACCATATATTTT

abundance: once
d_gene: TRBD2
v_gene: TRBV7-6
j_gene: TRBJ2-7
CDR3aa: CASSFRLAGFTYEQYF
CDR3nt: TGTGCCAGCAGCTTTAGACTAGCGGGGTTTACCTACGAGCAGTACTTC